One TCR beta chain is described in this entry. The data originate from a study of blood T cells in healthy people across ages. As for the study in general: Per two T cells, about one barcoded beta molecule was captured through template switching.

Trimming took 4 bases from V and 6 from J; bases not matched to a gene: 5. This CDR3 contains 15 residues. The germline V gene has CDR1 SEHNR and CDR2 FQNEAQ (reference sequence). Caucasian individuals from Russia who were healthy and aged about 6 to 100 acted as donors. Using a J-beta primer mix together with a sample-barcoded 5' primer, a second PCR was run for about 6 to 12 cycles. A single record per CDR3 protein comes from TCRdb applying MiXCR to the 5' RACE reads. The repertoire holds some 1.6 million distinct CDR3 sequences, about 31% seen once, with 11% in the top ten. The J gene is TRBJ2-1, the V gene TRBV7-9; 11 bases match TRBD2. The sequence came from a woman aged 25 to 45 in good health. The sample comprised blood. The DNA of the CDR3 is TGTGCCAGCAGCTCTACTAGCGGGAGCGGCAATGAGCAGTTCTTC. It specifies CASSSTSGSGNEQFF.